A single sample gave rise to the 20 T cell receptor beta chains below, sequenced in a study of early stage breast cancer tumors. The repertoire was sequenced with immunoSEQ multiplex PCR; TCRdb's copy has only in-frame clones and lacks some. The profile shows several thousand clones, approximately 72% of them singletons. The sample taken for sequencing was breast tumor tissue. The receptors come from a person aged 50-59 years with breast cancer.

The chain is built from TRBV19 and TRBJ2-1; D is undetermined. The CDR3 loop spans 14 amino acids. CDR1 LNHDA and CDR2 SQIVND come from the germline V gene (reference sequence). The V and J ends lost 5 bases and 0 bases respectively, with 8 bases between them. As DNA, the CDR3 is TGTGCCAGTAGTTCCAGCGCCTCCTACAATGAGCAGTTCTTC. It is translated as CASSSSASYNEQFF.

This clone was counted between two and nine times. The chain uses TRBV5-1 and TRBJ2-3, with TRBD2 matching over 10 bases. The germline gives CDR1 SGHRS, CDR2 YFSETQ. Trimming at V came to 1 base and at J to 2 bases, leaving 1 base not matched to a gene. The CDR3 is 15 amino acids. The CDR3 DNA is TGCGCCAGCAGCTTGACTAGCGGGGACACAGATACGCAGTATTTT. Protein: CASSLTSGDTDTQYF.

V and J are TRBV18 and TRBJ2-5; TRBD1 matches 9 bases. The germline V gene has CDR1 KGHSH and CDR2 LQKENI. The V gene end was trimmed by 3 bases and the J gene end by 4 bases; junction bases not matched to a gene: 12. There are 17 residues in the CDR3. Here the CDR3 DNA reads TGTGCCAGCTCACCGCCGGGACAGGGATCTCGGCGAGAGACCCAGTACTTC. As protein: CASSPPGQGSRRETQYF. Drawing the rest from reference TRBV18 and TRBJ2-5, the complete variable domain is NAGVMQNPRHLVRRRGQEARLRCSPMKGHSHVYWYRQLPEEGLKFMVYLQKENIIDESGMPKERFSAEFPKEGPSILRIQQVVRGDSAAYFCASSPPGQGSRRETQYFGPGTRLLVL.

This clone has only a few counts. This sequence joins TRBV12-5 and TRBJ2-1; D might be TRBD2 (6 bases). The CDR3 sequence is 13 residues long. Trimming took off 7 bases at V and 6 bases at J, with 13 bases between the two ends. CDR1 LGHNT and CDR2 FRNRAP come from the germline V gene. CDR3 residues: CASVPGGTNEQFF. The DNA of the CDR3 is TGTGCTAGTGTCCCGGGCGGGACCAATGAGCAGTTCTTC. Full variable domain (outside the CDR3, taken from reference TRBV12-5 and TRBJ2-1): DARVTQTPRHKVTEMGQEVTMRCQPILGHNTVFWYRQTMMQGLELLAYFRNRAPLDDSGMPKDRFSAEMPDATLATLKIQPSEPRDSAVYFCASVPGGTNEQFFGPGTRLTVL.

The chain couples TRBV7-2 to TRBJ1-2, with D perhaps matching TRBD1 (6 bases). With 6 bases removed from V and 7 bases from J, the gap between germline ends came to 18 bases. The CDR3 totals 14 residues. Per germline, CDR1 SGHTA and CDR2 FQGNSA. The CDR3 DNA is TGTGCCAGCAGAACAGGGAGTTACGAGGGTGGCTACACCTTC. Protein product: CASRTGSYEGGYTF.

A single count supports this clone. The V gene is TRBV28, the J gene TRBJ2-7; 9 bases are shared with TRBD1. CDR1 is MDHEN and CDR2 is SYDVKM in the germline V gene. CDR3 length: 14 residues. V lost 6 bases, J lost 2 bases, and 5 bases stayed unmatched. The CDR3 DNA reads as TGTGCCAGCAGGGGACAGGGCGAAACCTACGAGCAGTACTTC. Translation gives CASRGQGETYEQYF.

CDR3 amino acids: CATLAGATGELFF. The CDR3 DNA sequence: TGTGCCACACTAGCGGGCGCTACCGGGGAGCTGTTTTTT. V usage is TRBV2 and J usage is TRBJ2-2; TRBD2 agrees at 9 bases. The CDR3 is 13 residues long. V lost 10 bases, J lost 5 bases, and 5 bases stayed unmatched. CDR1 is SNHLY, CDR2 FYNNEI, per germline.

This chain links TRBV2 with TRBJ1-3, with 8 nucleotides matching TRBD1. This CDR3 has 14 residues. CDR1 and CDR2 (germline): SNHLY, FYNNEI. The ends lost 6 bases at V and 2 bases at J; junction bases unmatched: 3. As DNA, the CDR3 is TGTGCCAGCAGAGGGACAGGCCCTGGAAACACCATATATTTT. It codes for CASRGTGPGNTIYF.

The chain employs TRBV9 and TRBJ1-5; D gene ambiguous. Germline CDR1 SGDLS, CDR2 YYNGEE. V lost 0 bases and J lost 6, with 13 bases in between. This CDR3 is built from 15 residues. The CDR3 spells CASSVEGREGQPQHF. The CDR3 DNA reads as TGTGCCAGCAGCGTAGAAGGGCGAGAGGGTCAGCCCCAGCATTTT.

CDR3 region: CASSLRGTFEAFF. CDR3 nucleotides: TGTGCCAGCAGCTTACGGGGGACATTCGAAGCTTTCTTT. The V call is TRBV7-2, the J call TRBJ1-1, with D possibly matching TRBD1 (6 bases). Germline values: CDR1 SGHTA, CDR2 FQGNSA. The V end lost 2 bases, the J end lost 8 bases, and 12 bases lay between the germline ends. This CDR3 contains 13 residues.

V usage is TRBV4-1 and J usage is TRBJ2-7; 9 bases align to TRBD1. CDR1 and CDR2 (germline): MGHRA, YSYEKL. V trimming: 2 bases; J trimming: 6 bases; junction bases outside the gene matches: 2. The CDR3 length is 13 residues. Written as DNA, the CDR3 is TGCGCCAGCAGCCAAACAGGGGGCGGCGAGCAGTACTTC. Its translation: CASSQTGGGEQYF.

The V call is TRBV5-1, the J call TRBJ1-2; D ambiguous. V lost 0 bases and J lost 0, with 12 bases in between. The CDR3 is 16 amino acids. CDR1 is SGHRS, CDR2 YFSETQ, per germline. CDR3: CASSLEGGVSNYGYTF. CDR3 bases: TGCGCCAGCAGCTTGGAAGGTGGGGTTTCTAACTATGGCTACACCTTC.

The chain uses TRBV5-6 and TRBJ2-3, with D maybe TRBD2 (5 bases). The CDR3 loop spans 15 amino acids. Germline V gene data show CDR1 as SGHDT and CDR2 as YYEEEE. With 0 bases removed from V and 0 bases from J, the gap between germline ends came to 8 bases. The CDR3 DNA is TGTGCCAGCAGCTTGGACGGGAAGAGCACAGATACGCAGTATTTT. Translation: CASSLDGKSTDTQYF.

The CDR3 loop reads CASSFGGTSFDNEQFF. CDR3 coding DNA: TGCGCCAGCAGCTTCGGCGGGACATCCTTCGACAATGAGCAGTTCTTC. The V call is TRBV5-1, the J call TRBJ2-1; D is tentatively TRBD1 or TRBD2 (6 bases each). Trimming cost V 2 bases and J 5 bases, with 17 bases left between them. The CDR3 is made up of 16 amino acids. Germline CDR1 is SGHRS and CDR2 is YFSETQ. The full variable domain, completed using reference TRBV5-1 and TRBJ2-1, is KAGVTQTPRYLIKTRGQQVTLSCSPISGHRSVSWYQQTPGQGLQFLFEYFSETQRNKGNFPGRFSGRQFSNSRSEMNVSTLELGDSALYLCASSFGGTSFDNEQFFGPGTRLTVL.

The V call is TRBV2, the J call TRBJ2-7; unclear D gene. The V gene lost 7 bases and the J gene lost 2 bases, with 12 bases spanning the gap. This CDR3 is built from 13 residues. Germline lookup yields CDR1 SNHLY and CDR2 FYNNEI. Written as DNA, the CDR3 is TGTGCCAGCATGGGGTTGTTAACCTACGAGCAGTACTTC. Protein: CASMGLLTYEQYF.

J is TRBJ2-2 and V is TRBV19, with D uncertain. This CDR3 spans 14 amino acids. V lost 0 bases and J 0 bases, leaving 2 bases between the germline ends. Germline V gene sequence: CDR1 LNHDA, CDR2 SQIVND (reference sequence). This CDR3 reads CASSIDANTGELFF. CDR3 DNA: TGTGCCAGTAGTATAGATGCGAACACCGGGGAGCTGTTTTTT.

In its sample, this clone was seen a few times. V gene TRBV6-1 combines with J gene TRBJ1-1; D remains ambiguous. The ends were cut back, 1 base at V and 3 bases at J, with 9 bases in the middle. This CDR3 is built from 14 residues. Germline V gene sequence: CDR1 MNHNS, CDR2 SASEGT. The DNA of the CDR3 is TGTGCCAGCAGTGAAGTATGGGGTGACACTGAAGCTTTCTTT. It is translated as CASSEVWGDTEAFF.

This chain joins TRBV11-2 and TRBJ1-2; D unresolved. The V gene lost 5 bases and the J gene lost 3 bases, with 16 bases spanning the gap. The CDR3 consists of 15 residues. Germline V gene sequence: CDR1 SGHAT, CDR2 FQNNGV. The CDR3 protein is CASSQARAQYYGYTF. CDR3 bases: TGTGCCAGCAGCCAGGCTAGAGCACAGTACTATGGCTACACCTTC.

This clone was detected a few times. CDR3 sequence: CASSQSREYREWELGNQPQHF. CDR3 nucleotides: TGCGCCAGCAGTCAATCGCGGGAATACAGGGAGTGGGAGCTCGGCAATCAGCCCCAGCATTTT. The V and J genes are TRBV23-1 and TRBJ1-5; TRBD1 might be the D (6 bases). TRBV23-1 carries the ORF label, with uncertain function. The CDR3 has 21 amino acids. V gave up 0 bases and J gave up 2 bases, with 26 bases separating them.

V and J are TRBV6-1 and TRBJ2-1; no clear D. The germline V gene has CDR1 MNHNS and CDR2 SASEGT. The CDR3 is made up of 16 amino acids. Trimming removed 2 bases at V and 0 bases at J, with 11 bases between. This CDR3 is CASSELGLSSYNEQFF. The CDR3 DNA sequence: TGTGCCAGCAGTGAATTGGGCCTGAGCTCCTACAATGAGCAGTTCTTC.